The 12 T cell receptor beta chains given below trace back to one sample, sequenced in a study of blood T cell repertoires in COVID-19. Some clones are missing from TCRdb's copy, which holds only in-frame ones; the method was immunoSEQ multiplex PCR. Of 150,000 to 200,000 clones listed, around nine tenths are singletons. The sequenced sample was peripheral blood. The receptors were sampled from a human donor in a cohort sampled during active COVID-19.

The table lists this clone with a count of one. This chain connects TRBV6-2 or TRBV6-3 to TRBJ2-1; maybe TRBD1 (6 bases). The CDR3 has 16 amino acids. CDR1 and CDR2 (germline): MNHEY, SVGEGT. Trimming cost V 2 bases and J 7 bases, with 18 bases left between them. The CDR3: CASSYKDKQGGNEQFF. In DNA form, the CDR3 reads TGTGCCAGCAGTTACAAGGACAAACAAGGGGGTAATGAGCAGTTCTTC.

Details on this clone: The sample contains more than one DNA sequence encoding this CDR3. The CDR3 DNA reads TGTGCCAGCAGTGAAAGGGGCTACGAGCAGTACTTC. Its protein product is CASSERGYEQYF. This chain joins TRBV6-1 and TRBJ2-7; D may be TRBD1 (5 bases). This CDR3 has 12 amino acids. Trimming pared 2 bases from V and 3 bases from J, leaving 5 bases between. Germline CDR1 reads MNHNS; CDR2 reads SASEGT.

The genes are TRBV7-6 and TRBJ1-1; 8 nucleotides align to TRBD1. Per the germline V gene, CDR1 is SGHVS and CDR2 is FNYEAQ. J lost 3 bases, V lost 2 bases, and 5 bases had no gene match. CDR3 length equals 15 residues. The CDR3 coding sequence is TGTGCCAGCAGCTTACGGACAGGGCGGGACACTGAAGCTTTCTTT. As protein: CASSLRTGRDTEAFF.

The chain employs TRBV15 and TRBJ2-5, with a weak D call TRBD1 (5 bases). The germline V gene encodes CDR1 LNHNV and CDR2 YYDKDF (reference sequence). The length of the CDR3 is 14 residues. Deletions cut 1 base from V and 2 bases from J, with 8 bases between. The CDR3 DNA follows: TGTGCCACCAGCAGAGGACAGAAACAAGAGACCCAGTACTTC. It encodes CATSRGQKQETQYF.

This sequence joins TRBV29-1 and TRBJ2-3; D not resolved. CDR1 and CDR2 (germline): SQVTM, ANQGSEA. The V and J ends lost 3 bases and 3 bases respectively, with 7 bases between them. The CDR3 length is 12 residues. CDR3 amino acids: CSVDSGTDTQYF. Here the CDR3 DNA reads TGCAGCGTTGATTCCGGGACAGATACGCAGTATTTT.

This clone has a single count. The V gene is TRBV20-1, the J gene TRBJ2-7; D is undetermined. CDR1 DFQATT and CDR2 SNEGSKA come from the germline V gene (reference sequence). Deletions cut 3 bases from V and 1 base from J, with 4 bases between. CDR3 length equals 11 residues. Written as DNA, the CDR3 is TGCAGTGCTAGCCAGTCCTACGAGCAGTACTTC. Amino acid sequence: CSASQSYEQYF.

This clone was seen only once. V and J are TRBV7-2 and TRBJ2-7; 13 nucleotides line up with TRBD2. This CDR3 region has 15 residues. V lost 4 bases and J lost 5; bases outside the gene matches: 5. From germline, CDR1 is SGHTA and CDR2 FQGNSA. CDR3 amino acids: CASSSGLAGLNEQYF. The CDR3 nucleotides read TGTGCCAGCAGCTCGGGACTAGCGGGGCTTAACGAGCAGTACTTC.

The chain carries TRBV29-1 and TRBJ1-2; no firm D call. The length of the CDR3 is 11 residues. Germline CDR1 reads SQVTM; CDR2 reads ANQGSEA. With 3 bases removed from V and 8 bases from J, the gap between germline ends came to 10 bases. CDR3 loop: CSVENLGGYTF. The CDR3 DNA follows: TGCAGCGTTGAGAATTTGGGCGGCTACACCTTC.

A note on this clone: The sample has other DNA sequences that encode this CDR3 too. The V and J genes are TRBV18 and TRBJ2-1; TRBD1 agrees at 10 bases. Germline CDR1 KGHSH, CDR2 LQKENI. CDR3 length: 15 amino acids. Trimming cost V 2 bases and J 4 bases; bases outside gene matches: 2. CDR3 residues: CASSPRDRGYNEQFF. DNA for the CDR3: TGTGCCAGCTCACCAAGGGACAGGGGTTACAATGAGCAGTTCTTC.

CDR3 nucleotide sequence: TGCGCCAGCAGCCAGGGACAGGGGACCTACGAGCAGTACTTC. This codes for CASSQGQGTYEQYF. The chain employs TRBV5-1 and TRBJ2-7, with 10 bases lining up with TRBD1. The CDR3 extends over 14 amino acids. V gave up 4 bases and J gave up 2 bases; unmatched junction bases: 3. Germline V gene data show CDR1 as SGHRS and CDR2 as YFSETQ.

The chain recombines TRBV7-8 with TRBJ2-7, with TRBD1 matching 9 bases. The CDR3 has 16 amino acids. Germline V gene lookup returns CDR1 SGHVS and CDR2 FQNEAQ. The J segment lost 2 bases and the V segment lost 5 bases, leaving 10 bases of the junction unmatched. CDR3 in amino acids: CASSISGGTGPYEQYF. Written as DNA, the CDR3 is TGTGCCAGCAGCATATCCGGGGGGACAGGGCCCTACGAGCAGTACTTC. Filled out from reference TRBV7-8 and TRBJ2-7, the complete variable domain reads GAGVSQSPRYKVAKRGQDVALRCDPISGHVSLFWYQQALGQGPEFLTYFQNEAQLDKSGLPSDRFFAERPEGSVSTLKIQRTQQEDSAVYLCASSISGGTGPYEQYFGPGTRLTVT.

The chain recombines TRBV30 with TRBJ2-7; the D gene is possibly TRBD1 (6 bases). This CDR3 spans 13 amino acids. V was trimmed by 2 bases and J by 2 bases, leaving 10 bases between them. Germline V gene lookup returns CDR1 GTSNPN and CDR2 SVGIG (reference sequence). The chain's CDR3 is CAWSRGFAYEQYF. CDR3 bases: TGTGCCTGGAGTAGGGGGTTCGCCTACGAGCAGTACTTC.